The 21 T cell receptor beta chains given below trace back to one sample, sequenced in a study of T cell repertoires in cytomegalovirus infection. TCRdb re-analysed the reads in MiXCR, keeping a single row per CDR3 protein. The profile covers around 770,000 distinct CDR3 sequences, with just under 30% appearing a single time and about an eighth taken by the ten largest. These receptors' antigens are unknown. The specimen was cultured CD8+ T cells from PBMCs, collected from culture after CMV antigen stimulation. These receptor sequences come from a human donor in good health (CMV status not recorded). Some clones in this sample may be carry-over from other donors' samples.

CDR3 DNA: TGTGCCAGCAGTTACTCGCGGAGGGGCGGCACTGAAGCTTTCTTT. This sequence encodes CASSYSRRGGTEAFF. This chain uses TRBV6-6 with TRBJ1-1, with TRBD1 as a possible D gene (5 bases). Germline V CDR1 and CDR2: MNHNY, SVGAGI (reference sequence). V dropped 0 bases and J dropped 4 bases, with 12 bases sitting between them. CDR3 length: 15 amino acids.

The CDR3 reads CASSQRGEVYTEAFF. The CDR3, as DNA: TGTGCCAGCAGCCAAAGGGGGGAGGTCTACACTGAAGCTTTCTTT. The chain carries TRBV5-5 and TRBJ1-1, with D possibly being TRBD1 (6 bases). This CDR3 is built from 15 residues. The V end lost 4 bases, the J end lost 3 bases, and 16 bases lay between the germline ends. Germline CDR1 SGHKS, CDR2 YYEKEE (reference sequence).

This clonotype has a handful of counts. The rearrangement links TRBV29-1 to TRBJ2-7; D gene uncertain. Between the trimmed V and J ends, which lost 0 bases and 0 bases, there was a span of 15 bases. The CDR3 runs to 16 residues. Germline V gives CDR1 SQVTM, CDR2 ANQGSEA. CDR3 sequence reads: CSVEDFAQGDSYEQYF. CDR3 nucleotide sequence: TGCAGCGTTGAAGATTTCGCTCAAGGCGACTCCTACGAGCAGTACTTC.

This clonotype came up many times. The V call is TRBV12-3 or TRBV12-4, the J call TRBJ2-5, with TRBD2 matching over 9 bases. After removal of 3 bases from V and 5 bases from J, the junction contained 13 bases not matched to a gene. The CDR3 has 17 amino acids. CDR3 DNA sequence: TGTGCCAGCAGTTTCCTACTAAGGCGGGGGGGCTATGAGACCCAGTACTTC. This translates into CASSFLLRRGGYETQYF.

This chain connects TRBV7-4 to TRBJ1-1; D is uncertain. The CDR3 loop spans 12 amino acids. Germline V gene data show CDR1 as SGHVT and CDR2 as SQSDAQ. The V end was cut by 2 bases, the J end by 5 bases, with 6 bases between. The DNA for the CDR3 is TGTGCCAGCAGCTTAAGACCGACTGAAGCTTTCTTT. Translated: CASSLRPTEAFF.

This sequence joins TRBV7-9 and TRBJ2-2; 10 positions agree with TRBD2. The CDR3 has 18 residues. V shed 5 bases, J shed 0 bases, and the junction held 9 bases outside the gene matches. Germline lookup yields CDR1 SEHNR and CDR2 FQNEAQ (reference sequence). The CDR3 DNA follows: TGTGCCAGCAGCCCTTCTAGCGGGGGACTATCGAACACCGGGGAGCTGTTTTTT. This translates into CASSPSSGGLSNTGELFF.

This clonotype was seen only a few times. The junction shows a germline mismatch at one end, possibly a read error. The chain joins TRBV3-1 to TRBJ1-1, with a tentative D call TRBD1 (5 bases). CDR3 length: 14 amino acids. The germline V gene has CDR1 LGHDT and CDR2 YNNKEL (reference sequence). CDR3 DNA sequence: TGTGCCAGCAGCCAAGGGGGGATGCCAGGGCCTTCCCCTTTT. Amino acids: CASSQGGMPGPSPF.

The chain is built from TRBV4-1 and TRBJ1-5, with D unresolved. The V end was cut by 0 bases, the J end by 3 bases, with 6 bases between. In germline, CDR1 is MGHRA, CDR2 YSYEKL. The CDR3 runs 14 residues. Here the CDR3 reads CASSQETINQPQHF. CDR3 DNA sequence: TGCGCCAGCAGCCAAGAGACAATCAATCAGCCCCAGCATTTT.

The rearrangement links TRBV24-1 to TRBJ2-3; tentative D call: TRBD2 (5 bases). V gave up 3 bases and J gave up 8 bases, with 8 bases separating them. The CDR3 has 12 residues. Per the germline V gene, CDR1 is KGHDR and CDR2 is SFDVKD. CDR3 sequence: CATSDRAGTQYF. CDR3 nucleotide sequence: TGTGCCACCAGTGATAGGGCGGGTACGCAGTATTTT.

This clonotype was found a few times. This chain uses TRBV4-1 with TRBJ2-1, with D possibly TRBD2 on 6 matching bases. Germline-derived CDR1 and CDR2 are MGHRA and YSYEKL. V lost 0 bases to trimming and J lost 3 bases, with 12 bases between them. The CDR3 sequence is 16 residues long. CDR3 sequence (DNA): TGCGCCAGCAGCCAAGATCCGGGGGAGATCTACAATGAGCAGTTCTTC. Translation gives CASSQDPGEIYNEQFF.

The rearrangement uses TRBV2 and TRBJ1-2; 7 nucleotides align to TRBD1. After removal of 4 bases from V and 2 bases from J, the junction contained 16 bases not matched to a gene. The length of the CDR3 is 18 residues. In germline, CDR1 is SNHLY, CDR2 FYNNEI. CDR3: CASSAFRQGEWENYGYTF. The DNA for the CDR3 is TGTGCCAGCAGTGCGTTCAGACAGGGTGAATGGGAAAACTATGGCTACACCTTC.

The rearrangement joins TRBV6-2 or TRBV6-3 to TRBJ2-7; D not resolved. The CDR3 runs to 12 residues. Germline loops: CDR1 MNHEY, CDR2 SVGEGT. Trimming pared 4 bases from V and 3 bases from J, leaving 7 bases between. The CDR3 spells CASSSMVYEQYV. DNA for the CDR3: TGTGCCAGCAGTTCCATGGTCTACGAGCAGTACGTC.

This sequence joins TRBV6-1 and TRBJ2-3; tentatively, D is TRBD2 (7 bases). V was clipped by 11 bases and J by 2 bases, with 17 bases between them. The germline V gene encodes CDR1 MNHNS and CDR2 SASEGT. This CDR3 is 14 amino acids long. The CDR3 here is CAGGGGGLTDTQYF. The CDR3 nucleotides read TGTGCCGGGGGGGGCGGGGGCCTCACAGATACGCAGTATTTT.

This clonotype was seen only a few times. The chain employs TRBV10-3 and TRBJ1-2; D gene ambiguous. The CDR3 sequence is 14 residues long. The germline V gene has CDR1 ENHRY and CDR2 SYGVKD. The ends were cut back, 7 bases at V and 2 bases at J, with 14 bases in the middle. The chain's CDR3 is CAITADGMNYGYTF. In DNA form, the CDR3 reads TGTGCCATCACCGCAGACGGAATGAACTATGGCTACACCTTC.

V gene TRBV7-6 combines with J gene TRBJ2-2; D is uncertain. V gave up 5 bases and J gave up 3 bases, with 7 bases separating them. CDR1 is SGHVS, CDR2 FNYEAQ, per germline. The CDR3 sequence is 13 residues long. CDR3 DNA sequence: TGTGCCAGCAGCCCCCTATACACCGGGGAGCTGTTTTTT. As protein: CASSPLYTGELFF.

The J gene is TRBJ1-5, the V gene TRBV2; D not resolved. CDR3 length equals 15 residues. With 4 bases removed from V and 0 bases from J, the gap between germline ends came to 10 bases. CDR1 is SNHLY and CDR2 is FYNNEI in the germline V gene. The CDR3 region has the DNA TGTGCCAGCAGTGGGGAAGAGCATAGCAATCAGCCCCAGCATTTT. It yields the protein CASSGEEHSNQPQHF.

The chain couples TRBV9 to TRBJ2-5; the D gene is possibly TRBD1 (6 bases). Trimming removed 2 bases at V and 3 bases at J, with 8 bases between. This CDR3 has 13 residues. Germline V gene sequence: CDR1 SGDLS, CDR2 YYNGEE. CDR3 nucleotide sequence: TGTGCCAGCAGCGTCGGACAGAAAGAGACCCAGTACTTC. It yields the protein CASSVGQKETQYF. Based on the CDR3 plus reference TRBV9 and TRBJ2-5, the full variable domain is DSGVTQTPKHLITATGQRVTLRCSPRSGDLSVYWYQQSLDQGLQFLIQYYNGEERAKGNILERFSAQQFPDLHSELNLSSLELGDSALYFCASSVGQKETQYFGPGTRLLVL.

In DNA, the CDR3 is TGTGCCAGCCCTCCGGGACGAGGGGGAGGCTACACCTTC. Its translation is CASPPGRGGGYTF. The chain carries TRBV2 and TRBJ1-2; perhaps TRBD1 as D (6 bases). The CDR3 totals 13 residues. Germline CDR1 SNHLY, CDR2 FYNNEI. V lost 8 bases to trimming and J lost 8 bases, with 18 bases between them.

This chain joins TRBV3-1 and TRBJ2-3; perhaps TRBD1 as D (5 bases). This CDR3 has 16 amino acids. Between the trimmed V and J ends, which lost 4 bases and 2 bases, there was a span of 16 bases. Germline loops: CDR1 LGHDT, CDR2 YNNKEL (reference sequence). CDR3: CASSPVTTADTDTQYF. In DNA form, the CDR3 reads TGTGCCAGCAGCCCAGTTACGACAGCCGACACAGATACGCAGTATTTT.

The rearrangement uses TRBV6-2 or TRBV6-3 and TRBJ2-7; no definite D call. V was cut by 0 bases and J by 3 bases, with 12 bases left in between. The CDR3 sequence is 15 residues long. CDR1 is MNHEY, CDR2 SVGEGT, per germline. The CDR3 loop reads CASSYSATSGYEQYF. The CDR3 DNA sequence: TGTGCCAGCAGTTACTCGGCAACCTCCGGCTACGAGCAGTACTTC.

This clonotype was picked up a small number of times. The V and J genes are TRBV19 and TRBJ1-1; D not certain. Germline V CDR1 and CDR2: LNHDA, SQIVND (reference sequence). The CDR3 totals 14 residues. Trimming shortened V by 6 bases and J by 4 bases, and 15 bases separated the two germline ends. The CDR3 DNA sequence: TGTGCCAGTAGCCCCGGTGTGACCGGCACTGAAGCTTTCTTT. Translated, it gives CASSPGVTGTEAFF.